Each of the 30 T cell receptor beta chains below was sequenced from the same sample in a study of metastatic and nonmetastatic thyroid tumors. Using MiXCR, TCRdb reanalyzed the PCR reads. The table shows about 43,000 clones, with about 3.3% occurring only once. There were no patients who had received any treatment before thyroid surgery. Material: blood. All receptors derive from a female donor with papillary thyroid cancer or a benign thyroid nodule (not recorded which). Some clones in this sample may be carry-over from other donors' samples.

This clone was seen many times. The gene calls are TRBV11-2 and TRBJ2-7, with TRBD1 as a possible D gene (5 bases). Germline V gene data show CDR1 as SGHAT and CDR2 as FQNNGV. This CDR3 spans 14 amino acids. The germline V and J ends were trimmed by 1 base and 6 bases, with 13 bases remaining between them. CDR3 DNA: TGTGCCAGCAGCTTAGTCAGGGCGGCCGGCGAGCAGTACTTC. Protein product: CASSLVRAAGEQYF.

This chain joins TRBV6-1 and TRBJ2-2; the D gene is possibly TRBD2 (6 bases). CDR1 and CDR2 from the germline V gene are MNHNS and SASEGT. Trimming removed 6 bases at V and 4 bases at J, with 18 bases between. The CDR3 covers 16 residues. DNA of the CDR3: TGTGCCAGCAGCTTTGTAAGGACTATCATCACCGGGGAGCTGTTTTTT. Amino acid sequence: CASSFVRTIITGELFF.

This chain joins TRBV3-1 and TRBJ2-1, with D possibly TRBD2 on 6 matching bases. CDR3 size: 19 residues. V lost 1 base and J lost 1, with 20 bases in between. Germline lookup yields CDR1 LGHDT and CDR2 YNNKEL (reference sequence). The DNA for the CDR3 is TGTGCCAGCAGCCAAGCGGCGGGAAACCTCTTTGGATCCTACAATGAGCAGTTCTTC. Its protein is CASSQAAGNLFGSYNEQFF.

This clone was detected a few times. V usage is TRBV7-2 and J usage is TRBJ2-2, with D possibly matching TRBD1 (6 bases). The CDR3 is 14 amino acids. Trimming removed 4 bases at V and 5 bases at J, with 11 bases between. Germline loops: CDR1 SGHTA, CDR2 FQGNSA. The CDR3 is CASSSFTGTGELFF. The CDR3 DNA sequence: TGTGCCAGCAGCTCTTTTACAGGGACCGGGGAGCTGTTTTTT.

The chain carries TRBV7-3 and TRBJ2-3; 8 bases are a match to TRBD2. CDR1 and CDR2 (germline): SGHTA, FQGTGA. CDR3 size: 15 residues. V lost 5 bases and J lost 2; bases outside the gene matches: 6. For the CDR3, the DNA is TGTGCCAGCAGCCCCGGGGGGGGTCCCACAGATACGCAGTATTTT. Its translation is CASSPGGGPTDTQYF.

This clone was found many times. The chain couples TRBV20-1 to TRBJ1-5; 7 bases agree with TRBD1. The V segment lost 1 base and the J segment 5 bases; nucleotides outside the gene matches: 8. Germline-derived CDR1 and CDR2 are DFQATT and SNEGSKA (reference sequence). The CDR3 covers 15 residues. The CDR3 sequence: CSARARDRDYQPQHF. DNA for the CDR3: TGCAGTGCTAGAGCCCGGGACAGAGACTATCAGCCCCAGCATTTT.

This clone was recorded many times. V and J are TRBV6-1 and TRBJ1-4; 7 bases fit TRBD1. The CDR3 is 13 residues long. Looked up from germline, CDR1 is MNHNS and CDR2 is SASEGT. Trimming took 5 bases from V and 7 from J; bases not matched to a gene: 4. The CDR3, as DNA: TGTGCCAGCAGTCGCGACAGGGCTGAAAAACTGTTTTTT. Its protein product is CASSRDRAEKLFF.

This clone was seen many times. The rearrangement joins TRBV9 to TRBJ2-1; 13 bases are a match to TRBD2. V gave up 0 bases and J gave up 0 bases; unmatched junction bases: 0. Germline V gene data show CDR1 as SGDLS and CDR2 as YYNGEE. The CDR3 is made up of 17 amino acids. The CDR3 is CASSVGTSGSSYNEQFF. As DNA, the CDR3 is TGTGCCAGCAGCGTAGGGACTAGCGGGAGCTCCTACAATGAGCAGTTCTTC.

Only a few counts were recorded for this clone. The CDR3: CASSLRGGRTRGYTF. The CDR3 coding sequence is TGTGCCAGCAGCCTACGGGGGGGGCGCACCCGCGGCTACACCTTC. The rearrangement links TRBV6-1 to TRBJ1-2, with D possibly being TRBD1 (6 bases). Germline V lookup: CDR1 MNHNS, CDR2 SASEGT. V was trimmed by 6 bases and J by 8 bases, leaving 22 bases between them. The CDR3 is 15 residues long.

This clone has a count of ten or more. The chain is built from TRBV30 and TRBJ1-2, with D possibly being TRBD1 (6 bases). CDR3 length: 13 residues. The V gene's germline CDR1 is GTSNPN and CDR2 SVGIG (reference sequence). Trimming took off 5 bases at V and 3 bases at J, with 13 bases between the two ends. Written as DNA, the CDR3 is TGTGCCTGGGCCCGAAAGGGGGACTATGGCTACACCTTC. This encodes CAWARKGDYGYTF.

This clone was counted many times. This chain uses TRBV20-1 with TRBJ2-2; D assignment may be TRBD1 or TRBD2 (6 bases each). V gave up 6 bases and J gave up 5 bases, with 16 bases separating them. The germline V gene has CDR1 DFQATT and CDR2 SNEGSKA (reference sequence). The CDR3 runs to 14 residues. CDR3 coding DNA: TGCAGTGCCCGGGACACTCGGGGGACCGGGGAGCTGTTTTTT. Amino acid sequence: CSARDTRGTGELFF.

This clone was counted many times. This sequence joins TRBV28 and TRBJ1-5; 7 bases map to TRBD1. Germline V gives CDR1 MDHEN, CDR2 SYDVKM. V lost 5 bases, J lost 10 bases, and 8 bases stayed unmatched. This CDR3 has 13 residues. CDR3 nucleotide sequence: TGTGCCAGCAGTCTTGGACAGGCTTCCCCCCAGCATTTT. The encoded protein is CASSLGQASPQHF.

This clone was seen at least ten times. V usage is TRBV13 and J usage is TRBJ2-1; a possible D gene is TRBD2 (6 bases). Trimming pared 3 bases from V and 0 bases from J, leaving 18 bases between. The CDR3 extends over 18 amino acids. Germline CDR1 PRHDT, CDR2 FYEKMQ (reference sequence). This chain's CDR3 is CASSFRDSGGSSYNEQFF. The CDR3 DNA is TGTGCCAGCAGCTTCAGGGATAGCGGAGGGAGCTCCTACAATGAGCAGTTCTTC.

This clone appeared a few times. The J gene is TRBJ1-1, the V gene TRBV19; a possible D gene is TRBD1 (5 bases). Trimming left V 5 bases short and J 1 base short, with 8 bases between. This CDR3 is 13 amino acids long. CDR1 LNHDA and CDR2 SQIVND come from the germline V gene (reference sequence). CDR3 DNA: TGTGCCAGTAGTTCGACAGAGAACACTGAAGCTTTCTTT. Translation: CASSSTENTEAFF.

This clone was seen repeatedly, ten times or more. This sequence joins TRBV18 and TRBJ2-1; D is uncertain. The CDR3 has 13 amino acids. Trimming shortened V by 2 bases and J by 6 bases, and 8 bases separated the two germline ends. Germline V gene data show CDR1 as KGHSH and CDR2 as LQKENI. The CDR3, as DNA: TGTGCCAGCTCACCATGGAGCAGCAATGAGCAGTTCTTC. Translated, it gives CASSPWSSNEQFF. Combining the CDR3 with reference TRBV18 and TRBJ2-1 gives the whole variable domain NAGVMQNPRHLVRRRGQEARLRCSPMKGHSHVYWYRQLPEEGLKFMVYLQKENIIDESGMPKERFSAEFPKEGPSILRIQQVVRGDSAAYFCASSPWSSNEQFFGPGTRLTVL.

This clone has a handful of counts. The genes are TRBV19 and TRBJ2-1; 8 positions match TRBD1. This CDR3 is built from 15 residues. Germline V gene sequence: CDR1 LNHDA, CDR2 SQIVND (reference sequence). V lost 5 bases and J lost 4; bases outside the gene matches: 7. The CDR3 sequence: CASSLGQAIYNEQFF. The CDR3 DNA is TGTGCCAGTAGTTTGGGACAGGCGATTTACAATGAGCAGTTCTTC.

This clone appeared many times. The gene calls are TRBV20-1 and TRBJ2-1, with D tentatively TRBD1 or TRBD2 (5 bases each). CDR3 length: 14 amino acids. Trimming took 6 bases from V and 0 from J, leaving 12 bases between them. Germline CDR1 DFQATT, CDR2 SNEGSKA (reference sequence). This CDR3 reads CSATGLRSYNEQFF. In nucleotides, the CDR3 is TGCAGTGCAACGGGGCTCCGCTCCTACAATGAGCAGTTCTTC.

This clone was observed at least ten times. The gene calls are TRBV19 and TRBJ1-6; a possible D gene is TRBD1 (5 bases). Germline V gives CDR1 LNHDA, CDR2 SQIVND (reference sequence). The length of the CDR3 is 14 residues. V was trimmed by 5 bases and J by 10 bases, leaving 15 bases between them. The CDR3 loop is CASSLTDSGSPLHF. The CDR3 DNA is TGTGCCAGTAGTCTCACTGACAGTGGATCACCCCTCCACTTT.

This clone occurred many times. The chain joins TRBV7-9 to TRBJ1-4; 7 bases are shared with TRBD1. Looked up from germline, CDR1 is SEHNR and CDR2 is FQNEAQ (reference sequence). V lost 5 bases to trimming and J lost 5 bases; unmatched junction nucleotides: 5. The CDR3 consists of 14 residues. The chain's CDR3 is CASSPGTVNEKLFF. The DNA of the CDR3 is TGTGCCAGCAGCCCAGGGACAGTCAATGAAAAACTGTTTTTT.

This clone was counted at least ten times. The genes are TRBV15 and TRBJ2-7; TRBD2 aligns across 14 bases. The germline gives CDR1 LNHNV, CDR2 YYDKDF (reference sequence). Trimming removed 3 bases from V and 4 bases from J; junction bases left unmatched: 2. This CDR3 comprises 15 residues. The CDR3 loop reads CATSRGTSGSYEQYF. The CDR3 region has the DNA TGTGCCACCAGCAGGGGGACTAGCGGGAGTTACGAGCAGTACTTC.

The chain links TRBV12-3 or TRBV12-4 to TRBJ2-5; tentatively, D is TRBD2 (5 bases). Trimming left V 3 bases short and J 5 bases short, with 10 bases between. This CDR3 spans 13 amino acids. The chain's CDR3 is CASSFSRGETQYF. The CDR3 nucleotides read TGTGCCAGCAGTTTTAGCCGAGGGGAGACCCAGTACTTC.

The chain uses TRBV2 and TRBJ2-2, with D unresolved. The length of the CDR3 is 11 residues. V lost 7 bases and J 9 bases, leaving 9 bases between the germline ends. Per the germline V gene, CDR1 is SNHLY and CDR2 is FYNNEI. This CDR3 reads CASMVGRELFF. Here the CDR3 DNA reads TGTGCCAGCATGGTGGGCCGGGAGCTGTTTTTT.

The chain uses TRBV2 and TRBJ2-3, with TRBD2 matching 7 bases. V trimming: 2 bases; J trimming: 5 bases; junction bases outside the gene matches: 10. Germline V gives CDR1 SNHLY, CDR2 FYNNEI. CDR3 length equals 16 residues. CDR3 loop: CASSERGLHTGDTQYF. The CDR3 nucleotides read TGTGCCAGCAGTGAAAGGGGACTACACACCGGAGATACGCAGTATTTT.

This clone was observed a few times. This rearrangement joins TRBV10-2 to TRBJ1-2; 7 positions match TRBD1. V shed 8 bases and J 12 bases; nucleotides not matched to a gene: 15. CDR3 size: 13 residues. CDR1 is WSHSY and CDR2 is SAAADI in the germline V gene. The CDR3 DNA follows: TGCGCCAGCGGAGAATACAGGGGAGAGGGTAACACCTTC. Translated: CASGEYRGEGNTF.

The chain joins TRBV27 to TRBJ2-7, with D unresolved. Trimming pared 9 bases from V and 6 bases from J, leaving 9 bases between. The CDR3 is made up of 10 amino acids. Looked up from germline, CDR1 is MNHEY and CDR2 is SMNVEV (reference sequence). CDR3 region: CARFCSEQYF. As DNA, the CDR3 is TGTGCCAGGTTTTGCTCCGAGCAGTACTTC.

The chain couples TRBV6-1 to TRBJ2-1; 14 bases are shared with TRBD2. The CDR3 extends over 14 amino acids. Germline V gives CDR1 MNHNS, CDR2 SASEGT. V gave up 0 bases and J gave up 15 bases; unmatched junction bases: 4. This CDR3 is CASSEATSGGALFF. The CDR3 DNA is TGTGCCAGCAGTGAAGCGACTAGCGGGGGGGCTCTGTTCTTC.

This clone appeared many times. This chain connects TRBV19 to TRBJ2-1, with 10 bases aligning to TRBD2. Germline V gives CDR1 LNHDA, CDR2 SQIVND (reference sequence). V trimming: 4 bases; J trimming: 4 bases; junction bases outside the gene matches: 1. CDR3 size: 14 residues. CDR3 loop: CASSKTSGYNEQFF. CDR3 DNA sequence: TGTGCCAGTAGTAAGACTAGCGGGTACAATGAGCAGTTCTTC.

This clone has just a few counts. The chain carries TRBV20-1 and TRBJ2-1; TRBD2 might be the D (6 bases). Germline assignment: CDR1 DFQATT and CDR2 SNEGSKA (reference sequence). V lost 5 bases to trimming and J lost 3 bases, with 17 bases between them. CDR3 length equals 15 residues. CDR3 coding DNA: TGCAGTGCTCGGGATCCGGGACTGAACTACAATGAGCAGTTCTTC. This sequence encodes CSARDPGLNYNEQFF.

The gene calls are TRBV6-1 and TRBJ2-1; 11 bases fit TRBD2. CDR3 length: 15 amino acids. The V gene's germline CDR1 is MNHNS and CDR2 SASEGT. The J segment lost 6 bases and the V segment lost 6 bases, leaving 7 bases of the junction unmatched. The CDR3 here is CASRTSGTSGNEQFF. Written as DNA, the CDR3 is TGTGCCAGCAGAACTTCCGGGACTAGCGGCAATGAGCAGTTCTTC.

This clone was observed a handful of times. The chain is built from TRBV6-2 or TRBV6-3 and TRBJ2-7; no clear D. Looked up from germline, CDR1 is MNHEY and CDR2 is SVGEGT. CDR3 length equals 15 residues. Trimming cost V 4 bases and J 2 bases, with 15 bases left between them. The CDR3 nucleotides read TGTGCCAGCAGTTCCCCACTACGCCCGACCTACGAGCAGTACTTC. This sequence encodes CASSSPLRPTYEQYF.